The 30 T cell receptor beta chains given below trace back to one sample, sequenced in a study of blood T cell repertoires in COVID-19 (dated by TCRdb to 2018 to 2020). The library was generated by the immunoSEQ multiplex PCR assay. TCRdb stores this immuneACCESS table with in-frame sequences only. Part of the clones is absent; in the studies checked, under half of the shortfall reflects unresolved V genes, and no reason is known for the rest. For this sample there are about 200,000 clones; about 86% appear just once. The top ten constitute 2% to 2.5% of the sample. Sequencing used peripheral blood. These receptors were obtained from a woman aged 45-65 years with acute or convalescent COVID-19.

The chain couples TRBV4-3 to TRBJ2-3; 9 bases fit TRBD2. Germline V gene sequence: CDR1 LGHNA, CDR2 YSLEER. V was pared by 4 bases and J by 2 bases, with 10 bases of the junction left unmatched. CDR3 length equals 17 residues. The CDR3 protein is CASSRRPASGNTDTQYF. The CDR3 region has the DNA TGCGCCAGCAGCCGACGCCCAGCTAGCGGGAACACAGATACGCAGTATTTT.

The chain combines TRBV18 with TRBJ2-7; no clear D gene. The CDR3 totals 14 residues. Trimming cost V 0 bases and J 4 bases, with 10 bases left between them. Germline V gene sequence: CDR1 KGHSH, CDR2 LQKENI. As DNA, the CDR3 is TGTGCCAGCTCACCACCGGCCAGATTATACGAGCAGTACTTC. As protein: CASSPPARLYEQYF.

The chain employs TRBV4-1 and TRBJ2-3, with D maybe TRBD2 (5 bases). The germline CDR1 and CDR2 sequences are MGHRA and YSYEKL. Trimming removed 4 bases at V and 0 bases at J, with 17 bases between. The CDR3 sequence is 17 residues long. CDR3 amino acids: CASSRRPSGTSTDTQYF. CDR3 in DNA: TGCGCCAGCAGCCGCCGACCAAGCGGAACTAGCACAGATACGCAGTATTTT.

The V gene is TRBV6-2 or TRBV6-3, the J gene TRBJ2-1; no clear D gene. The CDR3 runs to 15 residues. Per germline, CDR1 MNHEY and CDR2 SVGEGT. V gave up 5 bases and J gave up 6 bases, with 17 bases separating them. This CDR3 is CASSALLLLLNEQFF. CDR3 sequence (DNA): TGTGCCAGCAGTGCTCTATTGCTTCTCCTCAATGAGCAGTTCTTC.

This chain uses TRBV4-2 with TRBJ2-2; 8 bases align to TRBD2. Trimming at V came to 4 bases and at J to 4 bases, leaving 2 bases not matched to a gene. The length of the CDR3 is 14 residues. Germline values: CDR1 LGHNA, CDR2 YNFKEQ. The chain's CDR3 is CASSLAGGTGELFF. The DNA of the CDR3 is TGTGCCAGCAGCCTTGCGGGGGGCACCGGGGAGCTGTTTTTT.

This rearrangement joins TRBV2 to TRBJ2-5; TRBD2 might be the D (5 bases). With 8 bases removed from V and 4 bases from J, the gap between germline ends came to 20 bases. The germline CDR1 and CDR2 sequences are SNHLY and FYNNEI. The CDR3 spans 15 residues. The CDR3 sequence: CASLLGKGLGETQYF. DNA of the CDR3: TGTGCCAGCCTCCTCGGGAAGGGTTTAGGAGAGACCCAGTACTTC.

The count of this clone is one. The chain is built from TRBV6-5 and TRBJ2-1; 8 bases are a match to TRBD1. The V gene end was trimmed by 6 bases and the J gene end by 12 bases; junction bases not matched to a gene: 4. Germline V gene sequence: CDR1 MNHEY, CDR2 SVGAGI. The CDR3 extends over 11 amino acids. The chain's CDR3 is CASSTGGRQFF. CDR3 in DNA: TGTGCCAGCAGCACAGGGGGTCGGCAGTTCTTC.

This chain joins TRBV28 and TRBJ2-5, with D possibly TRBD1 on 6 matching bases. The CDR3 covers 11 residues. Germline V gene lookup returns CDR1 MDHEN and CDR2 SYDVKM. With 8 bases removed from V and 2 bases from J, the gap between germline ends came to 6 bases. The CDR3 loop reads CASQGQETQYF. The DNA for the CDR3 is TGTGCCAGCCAGGGGCAAGAGACCCAGTACTTC.

The V call is TRBV6-4, the J call TRBJ2-2, with a weak D call TRBD1 (6 bases). The CDR3 length is 18 residues. CDR1 and CDR2 (germline): MRHNA, SNTAGT. Trimming removed 2 bases at V and 4 bases at J, with 20 bases between. CDR3 amino acids: CASSDEGGAAGTTGELFF. The CDR3 DNA reads TGTGCCAGCAGTGACGAAGGGGGTGCGGCAGGGACCACCGGGGAGCTGTTTTTT.

The J gene is TRBJ2-3, the V gene TRBV19; a possible D gene is TRBD2 (5 bases). V was clipped by 6 bases and J by 2 bases, with 18 bases between them. The germline gives CDR1 LNHDA, CDR2 SQIVND (reference sequence). CDR3 size: 16 residues. CDR3 protein: CASSPLATRITDTQYF. CDR3 nucleotide sequence: TGTGCCAGTAGCCCCTTGGCTACTAGAATCACAGATACGCAGTATTTT.

The genes are TRBV24-1 and TRBJ2-2; 8 bases map to TRBD2. The germline CDR1 and CDR2 sequences are KGHDR and SFDVKD. The CDR3 contains 12 residues. The V segment lost 12 bases and the J segment 6 bases; nucleotides outside the gene matches: 5. The CDR3 protein is CAVRGGPGELFF. CDR3 nucleotide sequence: TGTGCCGTTCGGGGGGGACCCGGGGAGCTGTTTTTT.

This clone was found once. The V call is TRBV5-1, the J call TRBJ2-7; 8 bases are shared with TRBD2. Trimming cost V 0 bases and J 7 bases; bases outside gene matches: 9. This CDR3 is built from 15 residues. The germline gives CDR1 SGHRS, CDR2 YFSETQ. CDR3 DNA sequence: TGCGCCAGCAGCTTGGAGGACAGCGGGGGTTCAGAGCAGTACTTC. This sequence encodes CASSLEDSGGSEQYF.

The chain joins TRBV6-5 to TRBJ1-2; the D gene is possibly TRBD1 (6 bases). V gave up 2 bases and J gave up 4 bases, with 14 bases separating them. CDR1 is MNHEY and CDR2 is SVGAGI in the germline V gene. The CDR3 is 15 amino acids. This chain's CDR3 is CASSYGDRGGYGYTF. The DNA for the CDR3 is TGTGCCAGCAGTTACGGAGATAGGGGGGGCTATGGCTACACCTTC.

The V call is TRBV27, the J call TRBJ1-4, with D possibly TRBD1 on 6 matching bases. The V and J ends lost 6 bases and 5 bases respectively, with 16 bases between them. The CDR3 covers 15 residues. Germline V gene lookup returns CDR1 MNHEY and CDR2 SMNVEV (reference sequence). CDR3 nucleotides: TGTGCCAGCAGCCCCAGGGGCAGAAAAAATGAAAAACTGTTTTTT. Translation gives CASSPRGRKNEKLFF.

This chain uses TRBV6-5 with TRBJ1-3; 7 nucleotides align to TRBD1. Germline-derived CDR1 and CDR2 are MNHEY and SVGAGI. The CDR3 runs 14 residues. V trimming: 7 bases; J trimming: 0 bases; junction bases outside the gene matches: 3. Here the CDR3 DNA reads TGTGCCAGCATGACAGGGCACTCTGGAAACACCATATATTTT. Its protein product is CASMTGHSGNTIYF.

This chain connects TRBV18 to TRBJ2-2, with TRBD1 matching 7 bases. V shed 2 bases and J 4 bases; nucleotides not matched to a gene: 1. The CDR3 covers 14 residues. The germline CDR1 and CDR2 sequences are KGHSH and LQKENI. The DNA of the CDR3 is TGTGCCAGCTCACCAGACAGGGTCACCGGGGAGCTGTTTTTT. As protein: CASSPDRVTGELFF.

The V and J genes are TRBV24-1 and TRBJ2-3; 8 bases align to TRBD2. There are 14 residues in the CDR3. Germline trimming cut 5 bases from V and 4 bases from J; bases unmatched to any gene: 4. Germline CDR1 KGHDR, CDR2 SFDVKD. The CDR3 nucleotides read TGTGCCACCAGTGCAGCGGGAGAGTCAGATACGCAGTATTTT. This encodes CATSAAGESDTQYF.

V usage is TRBV15 and J usage is TRBJ1-2; 10 nucleotides match TRBD1. V was clipped by 3 bases and J by 4 bases; unmatched bases: 17. This CDR3 has 19 amino acids. Germline CDR1 and CDR2: LNHNV and YYDKDF (reference sequence). CDR3 DNA sequence: TGTGCCACCAGCAGGTTGCCAGCCTGGGACAGGGGACTACCCTATGGCTACACCTTC. This gives the protein CATSRLPAWDRGLPYGYTF.

In regard to this clone: Other DNA sequences in the sample encode the same CDR3. The V gene is TRBV7-2, the J gene TRBJ2-1, with 7 bases matching TRBD2. CDR1 SGHTA and CDR2 FQGNSA come from the germline V gene. With 3 bases clipped from V and 0 bases from J, the junction kept 2 bases outside the gene matches. The CDR3 consists of 15 residues. CDR3 in DNA: TGTGCCAGCAGCTTGGGGGGGGGCTCCTACAATGAGCAGTTCTTC. This encodes CASSLGGGSYNEQFF.

The chain uses TRBV24-1 and TRBJ1-1; 7 bases are a match to TRBD1. V gave up 10 bases and J gave up 1 base; unmatched junction bases: 11. Germline V gene lookup returns CDR1 KGHDR and CDR2 SFDVKD. This CDR3 is built from 15 residues. The CDR3, as DNA: TGTGCCACAAAAGGGACAGCGGGCCAGAACACTGAAGCTTTCTTT. Translating gives CATKGTAGQNTEAFF.

The V call is TRBV6-6, the J call TRBJ1-4; TRBD1 matches 7 bases. The CDR3 spans 14 residues. V lost 0 bases, J lost 5 bases, and 0 bases stayed unmatched. Per the germline V gene, CDR1 is MNHNY and CDR2 is SVGAGI (reference sequence). The CDR3 nucleotides read TGTGCCAGCAGTTACTCGGGACAGAATGAAAAACTGTTTTTT. Translating gives CASSYSGQNEKLFF.

This chain connects TRBV6-5 to TRBJ1-2; D gene ambiguous. CDR1 MNHEY and CDR2 SVGAGI come from the germline V gene. V was trimmed by 6 bases and J by 0 bases, leaving 8 bases between them. The CDR3 is 13 residues long. CDR3 in DNA: TGTGCCAGCAGCCAGGTAGCTAACTATGGCTACACCTTC. It is translated as CASSQVANYGYTF.

This rearrangement joins TRBV4-2 to TRBJ2-1; no clear D. V was clipped by 4 bases and J by 8 bases, with 12 bases between them. Germline CDR1 LGHNA, CDR2 YNFKEQ. This CDR3 has 13 residues. CDR3 nucleotides: TGTGCCAGCAGCCCCTCTAGTAATGATGAGCAGTTCTTC. Its protein product is CASSPSSNDEQFF.

This clone was recorded once. V gene TRBV9 combines with J gene TRBJ2-7; possible D gene TRBD1, 5 bases. Trimming left V 7 bases short and J 4 bases short, with 12 bases between. This CDR3 is 12 amino acids long. The germline V gene encodes CDR1 SGDLS and CDR2 YYNGEE. Here the CDR3 reads CASGNRKYEQYF. In DNA form, the CDR3 reads TGTGCCAGCGGAAACAGGAAATACGAGCAGTACTTC.

The chain recombines TRBV6-1 with TRBJ1-2; TRBD1 matches 9 bases. From germline, CDR1 is MNHNS and CDR2 SASEGT. The CDR3 totals 15 residues. Unmatched junction bases numbered 7, after V lost 2 bases and J lost 6 bases. The CDR3 spells CASSEPGTGYDGYTF. CDR3 sequence (DNA): TGTGCCAGCAGTGAACCCGGGACAGGGTATGATGGCTACACCTTC.

The V and J genes are TRBV18 and TRBJ2-1, with 10 bases aligning to TRBD1. The V gene end was trimmed by 3 bases and the J gene end by 8 bases; junction bases not matched to a gene: 7. Per the germline V gene, CDR1 is KGHSH and CDR2 is LQKENI. The CDR3 sequence is 15 residues long. CDR3 amino acids: CASSPPGQGPHEQFF. The DNA of the CDR3 is TGTGCCAGCTCACCTCCGGGACAGGGGCCCCATGAGCAGTTCTTC.

This clone was seen a handful of times. This rearrangement joins TRBV14 to TRBJ1-2; the D gene is possibly TRBD1 (6 bases). The V end was cut by 1 base, the J end by 8 bases, with 17 bases between. The CDR3 is 15 amino acids. The germline V gene has CDR1 SGHDN and CDR2 FVKESK. The CDR3 bases are TGTGCCAGCAGCCAAGTGGGAAACAGGGTAGACGGCTACACCTTC. This codes for CASSQVGNRVDGYTF.

The chain has TRBV18 and TRBJ2-7; 8 positions match TRBD1. Germline assignment: CDR1 KGHSH and CDR2 LQKENI. The CDR3 has 15 amino acids. Unmatched junction bases numbered 7, after V lost 3 bases and J lost 3 bases. CDR3 sequence reads: CASSPLGQGGYEQYF. The CDR3 DNA sequence: TGTGCCAGCTCACCGCTAGGACAGGGAGGCTACGAGCAGTACTTC.

The chain employs TRBV30 and TRBJ2-3; D unclear. Germline loops: CDR1 GTSNPN, CDR2 SVGIG (reference sequence). The CDR3 is made up of 12 amino acids. V dropped 1 base and J dropped 7 bases, with 9 bases sitting between them. CDR3 protein: CAWSGFEYTQYF. In nucleotides, the CDR3 is TGTGCCTGGAGTGGGTTCGAGTATACGCAGTATTTT.

A few counts support this clone. This sequence joins TRBV9 and TRBJ1-6; 12 bases are shared with TRBD1. CDR1 is SGDLS, CDR2 YYNGEE, per germline. V shed 4 bases and J 10 bases; nucleotides not matched to a gene: 3. The CDR3 has 14 residues. CDR3 region: CASSLGTGGSPLHF. CDR3 nucleotides: TGTGCCAGCAGCCTTGGGACAGGGGGCTCACCCCTCCACTTT. Full variable domain (outside the CDR3, taken from reference TRBV9 and TRBJ1-6): DSGVTQTPKHLITATGQRVTLRCSPRSGDLSVYWYQQSLDQGLQFLIQYYNGEERAKGNILERFSAQQFPDLHSELNLSSLELGDSALYFCASSLGTGGSPLHFGNGTRLTVT.